Sequencing of this T cell receptor (beta chain) was carried out in a study of vaccination effects on CD4 cells after COVID-19. The ViraFEST assay expanded antigen-specific CD4+ T cells with viral peptide pools before sequencing. Scientists isolated CD4+ T cells after a roughly ten-day culture period ended. A PCR test confirmed that the person had SARS-CoV-2 infection between March and December 2020. Days 3 and 7 were when half the medium was replaced with IL-2 medium. V dropped 6 bases and J dropped 8 bases, with 10 bases sitting between them. In germline, CDR1 is DFQATT, CDR2 SNEGSKA (reference sequence). CDR3 length: 10 residues. With regard to this clone: Its target is not known.

Sequencing was performed with immunoSEQ multiplex PCR; in TCRdb, only in-frame clones are kept and a portion is missing. The sample comprises around 40,000 clones, around 74% of which are singletons, and 25% to 30% rests with the top ten. Sequencing was performed on CD4+ T cells from PBMCs cultured with a peptide pool, taken before COVID-19 vaccination. The chain joins TRBV20-1 to TRBJ1-2, with D possibly matching TRBD1 (6 bases). This TCR was recovered from a human donor who had a prior SARS-CoV-2 infection. The CDR3 spells CSAQGAGYTF. The CDR3 coding sequence is TGCAGTGCACAGGGTGCGGGCTACACCTTC.